The 32 T cell receptor beta chains in this list originate from one sample, sequenced in a study of T cell responses to AZD1222 COVID-19 vaccine. Profiling relied on immunoSEQ multiplex PCR, and the TCRdb table lists in-frame clones only, not all of them. The sample records tens of thousands of clones, roughly nine tenths being singletons. The specimen comprised peripheral blood, sampled on day 0 of AZD1222 vaccination. The source is an adult in good health.

The V gene is TRBV19, the J gene TRBJ1-4; D perhaps matches TRBD1 (6 bases). CDR1 and CDR2 (germline): LNHDA, SQIVND (reference sequence). V was shortened by 5 bases and J by 3 bases, with 10 bases between the two germline ends. This CDR3 is built from 14 residues. Here the CDR3 DNA reads TGTGCCAGTAGTGGGGCAGGGGCTAATGAAAAACTGTTTTTT. Amino acid sequence: CASSGAGANEKLFF.

J is TRBJ1-2 and V is TRBV28; weak D call: TRBD1 (5 bases). V lost 6 bases to trimming and J lost 2 bases, with 19 bases between them. The germline V gene has CDR1 MDHEN and CDR2 SYDVKM. The CDR3 covers 16 residues. The CDR3 sequence is CASSPLNGGANYGYTF. CDR3 in DNA: TGTGCCAGCAGCCCTTTGAATGGAGGGGCGAACTATGGCTACACCTTC.

This chain links TRBV2 with TRBJ1-3; 7 bases agree with TRBD1. The V gene's germline CDR1 is SNHLY and CDR2 FYNNEI. CDR3 length equals 16 residues. Losses at the gene ends were 6 bases for V and 3 bases for J; bases not matched to a gene: 11. As DNA, the CDR3 is TGTGCCAGCAGGGACTTAGACAGGGCCTTTGGAAACACCATATATTTT. This gives the protein CASRDLDRAFGNTIYF.

The rearrangement joins TRBV7-9 to TRBJ2-7; D call uncertain. The CDR3 covers 12 residues. V was clipped by 1 base and J by 7 bases, with 8 bases between them. Germline CDR1 SEHNR, CDR2 FQNEAQ (reference sequence). CDR3 DNA: TGTGCCAGCAGCTTAGGGGTGGGGGAGCAGTACTTC. Encoded protein: CASSLGVGEQYF.

CDR3 region: CASSVSRTGNYGYTF. The CDR3 DNA reads as TGTGCCAGTAGTGTAAGCCGGACAGGGAACTATGGCTACACCTTC. This chain joins TRBV19 and TRBJ1-2; 8 nucleotides line up with TRBD1. This CDR3 has 15 amino acids. Trimming at V came to 5 bases and at J to 2 bases, leaving 7 bases not matched to a gene. The V gene's germline CDR1 is LNHDA and CDR2 SQIVND (reference sequence). Full variable domain (missing parts from reference TRBV19 and TRBJ1-2): DGGITQSPKYLFRKEGQNVTLSCEQNLNHDAMYWYRQDPGQGLRLIYYSQIVNDFQKGDIAEGYSVSREKKESFPLTVTSAQKNPTAFYLCASSVSRTGNYGYTFGSGTRLTVV.

CDR3: CAISGQSTNTEAFF. The CDR3 DNA is TGTGCCATCAGTGGACAGAGTACGAACACTGAAGCTTTCTTT. The chain recombines TRBV10-3 with TRBJ1-1; the D gene is possibly TRBD1 (5 bases). Deletions cut 4 bases from V and 1 base from J, with 10 bases between. CDR3 length equals 14 residues. Looked up from germline, CDR1 is ENHRY and CDR2 is SYGVKD.

The chain is built from TRBV7-2 and TRBJ1-4; 7 bases line up with TRBD1. V lost 5 bases, J lost 0 bases, and 12 bases stayed unmatched. CDR3 length: 18 residues. The germline V gene has CDR1 SGHTA and CDR2 FQGNSA. The CDR3 sequence: CASSDRQGWDTTNEKLFF. The CDR3 DNA follows: TGTGCCAGCAGCGACAGACAGGGTTGGGATACAACTAATGAAAAACTGTTTTTT.

This chain uses TRBV10-2 with TRBJ2-2; no firm D call. Trimming stripped 5 bases from V and 2 bases from J, with 12 bases between. CDR3 length: 15 residues. Per the germline V gene, CDR1 is WSHSY and CDR2 is SAAADI. This CDR3 reads CASSFNGYNTGELFF. The CDR3, as DNA: TGCGCCAGCAGTTTCAACGGATACAACACCGGGGAGCTGTTTTTT.

The rearrangement joins TRBV3-1 (or the pseudogene TRBV3-2) to TRBJ2-2; D not certain. Trimming removed 4 bases at V and 4 bases at J, with 13 bases between. The germline V gene has CDR1 LGHDT and CDR2 YNNKEL (reference sequence). The CDR3 length is 15 residues. In DNA form, the CDR3 reads TGTGCCAGCAGCCCGAATCGAGCGTTCACCGGGGAGCTGTTTTTT. It yields the protein CASSPNRAFTGELFF.

This sequence joins TRBV7-9 and TRBJ2-7, with 8 bases matching TRBD1. This CDR3 has 14 amino acids. Germline CDR1 is SEHNR and CDR2 is FQNEAQ (reference sequence). Trimming took 3 bases from V and 3 from J; bases not matched to a gene: 4. CDR3 DNA: TGTGCCAGCAGCTTCGACAGGGGCGGCTACGAGCAGTACTTC. Amino acids: CASSFDRGGYEQYF.

This chain connects TRBV19 to TRBJ1-2, with D uncertain. V was pared by 9 bases and J by 4 bases, with 15 bases between. CDR1 and CDR2 from the germline V gene are LNHDA and SQIVND (reference sequence). This CDR3 has 13 amino acids. The CDR3 loop reads CASKGLLFYGYTF. The CDR3 DNA reads TGTGCCAGCAAAGGGCTGTTATTCTATGGCTACACCTTC. Full variable domain (rest looked up from reference TRBV19 and TRBJ1-2): DGGITQSPKYLFRKEGQNVTLSCEQNLNHDAMYWYRQDPGQGLRLIYYSQIVNDFQKGDIAEGYSVSREKKESFPLTVTSAQKNPTAFYLCASKGLLFYGYTFGSGTRLTVV.

CDR3 coding DNA: TGTGCCAGCAGTTATCTGGGACAGGGTGGCCGCTCTGGGGGAAACACCATATATTTT. Its protein is CASSYLGQGGRSGGNTIYF. This chain links TRBV2 with TRBJ1-3; 9 bases map to TRBD1. Germline CDR1 SNHLY, CDR2 FYNNEI. This CDR3 has 19 residues. Trimming at V came to 5 bases and at J to 4 bases, leaving 18 bases not matched to a gene.

The V gene is TRBV16, the J gene TRBJ2-7; no definite D call. Trimming removed 4 bases from V and 7 bases from J, with 20 bases in between. Germline CDR1 and CDR2: KGHSY and FQNENV. This CDR3 spans 15 amino acids. CDR3 amino acids: CASSPSLVVGGEQYF. DNA for the CDR3: TGTGCCAGCAGCCCCTCCCTTGTGGTGGGTGGAGAGCAGTACTTC. Complete variable domain (other parts from reference TRBV16 and TRBJ2-7): GEEVAQTPKHLVRGEGQKAKLYCAPIKGHSYVFWYQQVLKNEFKFLISFQNENVFDETGMPKERFSAKCLPNSPCSLEIQATKLEDSAVYFCASSPSLVVGGEQYFGPGTRLTVT.

The chain has TRBV5-1 and TRBJ2-3, with D tentatively TRBD1 (6 bases). The V gene's germline CDR1 is SGHRS and CDR2 YFSETQ. CDR3 length equals 14 residues. V dropped 4 bases and J dropped 2 bases, with 11 bases sitting between them. In nucleotides, the CDR3 is TGCGCCAGCAGCCCACAGGGTTTCACAGATACGCAGTATTTT. This sequence encodes CASSPQGFTDTQYF.

The gene calls are TRBV5-8 and TRBJ1-5; 9 bases match TRBD1. The V segment lost 5 bases and the J segment 6 bases; nucleotides outside the gene matches: 12. This CDR3 has 16 amino acids. CDR1 is SGHTS and CDR2 is YDEGEE in the germline V gene. The CDR3 region is CASRTGQGIGGQPQHF. CDR3 in DNA: TGTGCCAGCAGAACCGGACAGGGGATCGGTGGTCAGCCCCAGCATTTT.

The V call is TRBV2, the J call TRBJ1-2, with a tentative D call TRBD1 (5 bases). Germline CDR1 and CDR2: SNHLY and FYNNEI. Trimming took 3 bases from V and 5 from J, leaving 7 bases between them. The CDR3 is made up of 12 amino acids. The CDR3 sequence is CASSDRVYGYTF. CDR3 bases: TGTGCCAGCAGTGACAGGGTGTATGGCTACACCTTC.

V is TRBV6-6 and J is TRBJ1-2; the D is unclear. The V end was cut by 7 bases, the J end by 1 base, with 10 bases between. The CDR3 totals 13 residues. Germline CDR1 MNHNY, CDR2 SVGAGI (reference sequence). The CDR3, as DNA: TGTGCCAGCAACAGAGACATTAACTATGGCTACACCTTC. Residues: CASNRDINYGYTF.

In this sample, this clone turned up a few times. In nucleotides, the CDR3 is TGTGCCAGTAGGGGACCAGGTCGGGACAATGAGCAGTTCTTC. The encoded protein is CASRGPGRDNEQFF. The chain is built from TRBV19 and TRBJ2-1; tentatively, D is TRBD1 or TRBD2 (5 bases each). V dropped 6 bases and J dropped 5 bases, with 14 bases sitting between them. This CDR3 comprises 14 residues. The V gene's germline CDR1 is LNHDA and CDR2 SQIVND (reference sequence).

V usage is TRBV5-1 and J usage is TRBJ1-2; D unclear. This CDR3 has 15 amino acids. V was trimmed by 4 bases and J by 1 base, leaving 14 bases between them. Germline CDR1 SGHRS, CDR2 YFSETQ. The CDR3 protein is CASSRTPTNNYGYTF. DNA of the CDR3: TGCGCCAGCAGCCGAACCCCGACAAATAACTATGGCTACACCTTC. The whole variable domain, remainder taken from reference TRBV5-1 and TRBJ1-2, is KAGVTQTPRYLIKTRGQQVTLSCSPISGHRSVSWYQQTPGQGLQFLFEYFSETQRNKGNFPGRFSGRQFSNSRSEMNVSTLELGDSALYLCASSRTPTNNYGYTFGSGTRLTVV.

The chain carries TRBV10-1 and TRBJ1-3; no clear D gene. Trimming cost V 3 bases and J 0 bases, with 9 bases left between them. CDR1 WNHNN and CDR2 SYGVQD come from the germline V gene (reference sequence). The CDR3 has 15 amino acids. DNA of the CDR3: TGCGCCAGCAGTGACCCCGGGAGCTCTGGAAACACCATATATTTT. It specifies CASSDPGSSGNTIYF.

V is TRBV11-2 and J is TRBJ2-1; D is uncertain. This CDR3 region has 16 residues. Germline V CDR1 and CDR2: SGHAT, FQNNGV. V lost 5 bases to trimming and J lost 1 base, with 15 bases between them. CDR3 protein: CASSLTRIASYNEQFF. CDR3 coding DNA: TGTGCCAGCAGCCTGACGAGGATTGCTTCCTACAATGAGCAGTTCTTC.

The chain links TRBV4-2 to TRBJ1-1, with 11 nucleotides matching TRBD1. The trim removed 2 bases at V and 4 bases at J, leaving 6 bases unmatched. Germline lookup yields CDR1 LGHNA and CDR2 YNFKEQ. The CDR3 loop spans 16 amino acids. The CDR3 is CASSQKAGTGGTEAFF. The CDR3 DNA is TGTGCCAGCAGCCAAAAAGCGGGGACAGGGGGCACTGAAGCTTTCTTT.

This clone was picked up one time. V usage is TRBV30 and J usage is TRBJ2-2; no firm D call. The germline V gene has CDR1 GTSNPN and CDR2 SVGIG (reference sequence). CDR3 size: 12 residues. V lost 0 bases and J lost 7, with 6 bases in between. The CDR3 here is CAWSVSLGELFF. The CDR3 nucleotides read TGTGCCTGGAGTGTATCTCTCGGGGAGCTGTTTTTT.

In DNA form, the CDR3 reads TGTGCCAGCTCACCACAAGGTTCGGCGGGGCCGGGAGGTACGCAGTATTTT. Translated: CASSPQGSAGPGGTQYF. This chain joins TRBV18 and TRBJ2-3; 7 bases map to TRBD2. This CDR3 region has 17 residues. From germline, CDR1 is KGHSH and CDR2 LQKENI. Unmatched junction bases numbered 15, after V lost 1 base and J lost 8 bases.

The V and J genes are TRBV6-5 and TRBJ1-2, with a weak D call TRBD1 (6 bases). Per germline, CDR1 MNHEY and CDR2 SVGAGI. Trimming cost V 4 bases and J 0 bases, with 15 bases left between them. This CDR3 spans 16 amino acids. This chain's CDR3 is CASSSHRDISNYGYTF. CDR3 DNA sequence: TGTGCCAGCAGTTCGCACAGGGACATATCTAACTATGGCTACACCTTC.

V is TRBV10-3 and J is TRBJ1-1, with TRBD1 matching over 9 bases. J lost 1 base, V lost 2 bases, and 2 bases had no gene match. The germline gives CDR1 ENHRY, CDR2 SYGVKD. CDR3 length: 15 amino acids. The CDR3 region has the DNA TGTGCCATCAGTGAGAGGACAGGGGAGAACACTGAAGCTTTCTTT. Protein: CAISERTGENTEAFF.

V and J are TRBV11-2 and TRBJ1-6; tentative D call: TRBD1 (5 bases). The CDR3 covers 15 residues. Per germline, CDR1 SGHAT and CDR2 FQNNGV. The ends were cut back, 6 bases at V and 10 bases at J, with 19 bases in the middle. In DNA, the CDR3 is TGTGCCAGCAGTTTGGAGGGGTCCCAATCATCACCCCTCCACTTT. Amino acids: CASSLEGSQSSPLHF.

V usage is TRBV9 and J usage is TRBJ2-5, with 9 bases aligning to TRBD2. The germline V gene has CDR1 SGDLS and CDR2 YYNGEE. With V trimmed by 0 bases and J by 6 bases, 9 bases remained unmatched. This CDR3 has 16 amino acids. The CDR3 region is CASSVVPAGGPKTQYF. CDR3 DNA sequence: TGTGCCAGCAGCGTAGTTCCGGCGGGAGGGCCTAAGACCCAGTACTTC.

This rearrangement joins TRBV9 to TRBJ2-1; perhaps TRBD1 as D (5 bases). The germline V and J ends were trimmed by 4 bases and 8 bases, with 16 bases remaining between them. Per germline, CDR1 SGDLS and CDR2 YYNGEE. This CDR3 is built from 14 residues. CDR3 residues: CASSPQSGHHEQFF. CDR3 sequence (DNA): TGTGCCAGCAGCCCCCAGTCAGGACATCATGAGCAGTTCTTC.

The V and J genes are TRBV19 and TRBJ2-6, with a possible D match to TRBD2 (6 bases). The CDR3 has 17 amino acids. Trimming removed 3 bases from V and 0 bases from J, with 12 bases in between. Germline CDR1 reads LNHDA; CDR2 reads SQIVND (reference sequence). The CDR3 reads CASSIWRGSSGANVLTF. The CDR3 coding sequence is TGTGCCAGTAGTATTTGGCGGGGAAGCTCTGGGGCCAACGTCCTGACTTTC.

The chain employs TRBV3-1 (or the pseudogene TRBV3-2) and TRBJ2-3, with a possible D match to TRBD1 (6 bases). Per germline, CDR1 LGHDT and CDR2 YNNKEL (reference sequence). This CDR3 spans 17 amino acids. V gave up 4 bases and J gave up 0 bases, with 17 bases separating them. The CDR3 loop reads CASSPGQIRISTDTQYF. In DNA form, the CDR3 reads TGTGCCAGCAGCCCCGGACAGATACGGATAAGCACAGATACGCAGTATTTT.

The V call is TRBV18, the J call TRBJ1-6, with D tentatively TRBD1 (5 bases). The CDR3 has 15 residues. From germline, CDR1 is KGHSH and CDR2 LQKENI. V lost 3 bases and J 6 bases, leaving 12 bases between the germline ends. CDR3 coding DNA: TGTGCCAGCTCACCGCAGGGAGTCGGTAATTCACCCCTCCACTTT. It translates to CASSPQGVGNSPLHF.